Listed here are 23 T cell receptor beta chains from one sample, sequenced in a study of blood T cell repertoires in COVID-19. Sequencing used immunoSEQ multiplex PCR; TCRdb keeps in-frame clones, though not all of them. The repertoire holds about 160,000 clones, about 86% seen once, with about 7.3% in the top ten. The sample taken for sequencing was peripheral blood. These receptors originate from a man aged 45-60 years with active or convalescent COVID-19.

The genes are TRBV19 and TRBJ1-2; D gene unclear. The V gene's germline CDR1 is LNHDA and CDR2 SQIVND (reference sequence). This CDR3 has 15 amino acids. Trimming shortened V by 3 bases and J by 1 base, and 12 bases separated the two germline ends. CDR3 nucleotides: TGTGCCAGTAGTATCCCCGGGGAAATTAACTATGGCTACACCTTC. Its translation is CASSIPGEINYGYTF.

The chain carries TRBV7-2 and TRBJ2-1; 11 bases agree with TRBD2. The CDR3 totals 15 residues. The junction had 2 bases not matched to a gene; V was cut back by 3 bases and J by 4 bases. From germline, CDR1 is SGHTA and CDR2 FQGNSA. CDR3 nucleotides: TGTGCCAGCAGCTTTGCTAGCGGGGGGTACAATGAGCAGTTCTTC. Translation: CASSFASGGYNEQFF.

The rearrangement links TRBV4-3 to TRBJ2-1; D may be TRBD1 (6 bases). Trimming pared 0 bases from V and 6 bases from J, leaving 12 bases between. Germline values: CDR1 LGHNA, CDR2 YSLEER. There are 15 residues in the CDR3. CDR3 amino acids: CASSQDPARGNEQFF. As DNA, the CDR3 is TGCGCCAGCAGCCAAGATCCGGCCAGGGGCAATGAGCAGTTCTTC.

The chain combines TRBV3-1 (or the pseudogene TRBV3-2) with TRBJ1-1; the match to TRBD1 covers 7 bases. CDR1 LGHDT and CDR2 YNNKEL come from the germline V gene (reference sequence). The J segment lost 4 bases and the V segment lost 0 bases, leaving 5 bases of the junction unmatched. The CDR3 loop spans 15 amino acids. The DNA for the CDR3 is TGTGCCAGCAGCCAAGATAGACAGGGTGGCACTGAAGCTTTCTTT. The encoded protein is CASSQDRQGGTEAFF.

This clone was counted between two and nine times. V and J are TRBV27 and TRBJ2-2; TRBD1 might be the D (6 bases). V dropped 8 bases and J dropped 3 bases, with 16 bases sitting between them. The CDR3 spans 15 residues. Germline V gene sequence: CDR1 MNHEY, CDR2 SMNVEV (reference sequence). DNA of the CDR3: TGTGCCAGCCTGCAGACAGGCGAGTACACCGGGGAGCTGTTTTTT. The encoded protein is CASLQTGEYTGELFF.

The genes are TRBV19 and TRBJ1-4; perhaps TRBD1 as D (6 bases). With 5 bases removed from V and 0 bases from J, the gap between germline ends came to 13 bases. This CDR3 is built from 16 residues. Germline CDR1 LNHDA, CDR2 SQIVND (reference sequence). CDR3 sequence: CASSPGQYATNEKLFF. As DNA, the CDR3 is TGTGCCAGTAGTCCAGGACAGTATGCAACTAATGAAAAACTGTTTTTT.

CDR3 nucleotides: TGTGCCAGCACGTTGGGGAGCAACAATGAGCAGTTCTTC. Protein product: CASTLGSNNEQFF. The V call is TRBV5-4, the J call TRBJ2-1; maybe TRBD2 (5 bases). This CDR3 has 13 residues. V was trimmed by 6 bases and J by 5 bases, leaving 12 bases between them. Germline V gives CDR1 SGHNT, CDR2 YYREEE (reference sequence).

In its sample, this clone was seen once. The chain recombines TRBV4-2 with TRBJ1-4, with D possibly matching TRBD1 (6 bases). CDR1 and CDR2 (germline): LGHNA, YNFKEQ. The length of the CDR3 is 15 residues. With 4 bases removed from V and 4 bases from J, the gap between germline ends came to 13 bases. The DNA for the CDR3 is TGTGCCAGCAGCCCTGGACAGACCCTTAATGAAAAACTGTTTTTT. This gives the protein CASSPGQTLNEKLFF.

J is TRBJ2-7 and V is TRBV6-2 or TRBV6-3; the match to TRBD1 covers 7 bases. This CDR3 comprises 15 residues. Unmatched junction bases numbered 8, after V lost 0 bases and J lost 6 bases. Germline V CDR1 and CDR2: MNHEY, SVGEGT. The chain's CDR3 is CASSYSRDRVREQYF. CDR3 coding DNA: TGTGCCAGCAGTTACTCGAGGGACAGAGTCCGCGAGCAGTACTTC.

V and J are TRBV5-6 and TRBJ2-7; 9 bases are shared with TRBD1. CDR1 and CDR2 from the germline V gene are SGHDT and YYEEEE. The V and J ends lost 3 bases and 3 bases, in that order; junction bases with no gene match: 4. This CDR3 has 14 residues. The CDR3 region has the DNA TGTGCCAGCAGCTGGGACAGGGAGTTCTACGAGCAGTACTTC. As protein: CASSWDREFYEQYF.

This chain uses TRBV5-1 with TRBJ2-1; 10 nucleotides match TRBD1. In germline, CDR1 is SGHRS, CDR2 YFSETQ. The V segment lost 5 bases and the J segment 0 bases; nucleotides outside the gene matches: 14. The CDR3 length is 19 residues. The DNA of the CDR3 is TGCGCCAGCAGACTCGGGACAGGGGATTTCAAAAGCTCCTACAATGAGCAGTTCTTC. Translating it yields CASRLGTGDFKSSYNEQFF.

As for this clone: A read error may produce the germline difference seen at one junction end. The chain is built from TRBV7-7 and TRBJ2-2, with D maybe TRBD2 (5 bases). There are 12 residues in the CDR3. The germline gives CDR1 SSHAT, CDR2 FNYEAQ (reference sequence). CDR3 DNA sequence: TGTGCTAGCAGCTCGGGGACCGGGGAGCTGTTTTTT. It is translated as CASSSGTGELFF.

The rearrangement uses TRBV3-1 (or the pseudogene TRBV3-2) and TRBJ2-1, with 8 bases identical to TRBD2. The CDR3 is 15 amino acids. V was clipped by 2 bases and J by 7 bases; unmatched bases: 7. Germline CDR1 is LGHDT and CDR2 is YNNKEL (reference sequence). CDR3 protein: CASSQRSGRGNEQFF. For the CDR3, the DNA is TGTGCCAGCAGCCAACGGAGCGGGAGAGGTAATGAGCAGTTCTTC.

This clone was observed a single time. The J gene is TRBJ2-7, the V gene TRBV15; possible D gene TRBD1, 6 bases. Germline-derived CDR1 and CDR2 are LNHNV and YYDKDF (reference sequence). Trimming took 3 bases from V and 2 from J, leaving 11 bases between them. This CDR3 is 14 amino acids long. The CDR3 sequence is CATSRGTGTYEQYF. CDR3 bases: TGTGCCACCAGCAGGGGAACAGGGACCTACGAGCAGTACTTC.

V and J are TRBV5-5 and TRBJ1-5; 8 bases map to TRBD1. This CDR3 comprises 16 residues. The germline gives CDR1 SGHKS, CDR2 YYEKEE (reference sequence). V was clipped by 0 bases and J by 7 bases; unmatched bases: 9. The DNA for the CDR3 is TGTGCCAGCAGCTTGGATGCCAGGGGGCAGGGGCAGCCCCAGCATTTT. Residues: CASSLDARGQGQPQHF.

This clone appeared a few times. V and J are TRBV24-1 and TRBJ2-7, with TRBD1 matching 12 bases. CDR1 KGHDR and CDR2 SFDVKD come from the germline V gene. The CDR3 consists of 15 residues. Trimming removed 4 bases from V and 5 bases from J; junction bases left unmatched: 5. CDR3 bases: TGTGCCACCAGTGACGGGACAGGGGGCATGAACGAGCAGTACTTC. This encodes CATSDGTGGMNEQYF.

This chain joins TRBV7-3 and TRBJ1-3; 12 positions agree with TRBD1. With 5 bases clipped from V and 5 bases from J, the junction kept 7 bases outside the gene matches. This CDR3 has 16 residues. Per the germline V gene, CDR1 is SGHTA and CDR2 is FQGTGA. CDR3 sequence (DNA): TGTGCCAGCAGCCCAACCGGGACAGGGGGCCGAAACACCATATATTTT. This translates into CASSPTGTGGRNTIYF.

The CDR3 loop reads CSAGTSGPYEQYF. The CDR3 DNA reads as TGCAGCGCTGGGACTAGCGGGCCCTACGAGCAGTACTTC. The chain employs TRBV29-1 and TRBJ2-7; 12 bases match TRBD2. The germline V gene has CDR1 SQVTM and CDR2 ANQGSEA. The trim removed 7 bases at V and 2 bases at J, leaving 3 bases unmatched. The CDR3 length is 13 residues.

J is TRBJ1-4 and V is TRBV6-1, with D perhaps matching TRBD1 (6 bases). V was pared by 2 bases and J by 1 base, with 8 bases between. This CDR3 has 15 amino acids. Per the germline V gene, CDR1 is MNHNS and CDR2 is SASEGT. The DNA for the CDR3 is TGTGCCAGCAGTGAAAGCAGGGGAACTAATGAAAAACTGTTTTTT. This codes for CASSESRGTNEKLFF.

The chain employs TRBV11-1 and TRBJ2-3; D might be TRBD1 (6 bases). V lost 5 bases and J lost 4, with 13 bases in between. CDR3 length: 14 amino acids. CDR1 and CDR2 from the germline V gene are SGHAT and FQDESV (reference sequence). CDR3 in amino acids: CASSQNRVPDTQYF. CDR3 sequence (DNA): TGTGCCAGCAGCCAAAACAGGGTGCCAGATACGCAGTATTTT.

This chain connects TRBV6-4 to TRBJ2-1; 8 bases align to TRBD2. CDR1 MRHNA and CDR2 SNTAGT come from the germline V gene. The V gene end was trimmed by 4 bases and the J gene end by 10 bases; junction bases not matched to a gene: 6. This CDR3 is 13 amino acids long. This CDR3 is CASSVEAGVEQFF. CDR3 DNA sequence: TGTGCCAGCAGTGTTGAAGCGGGGGTCGAGCAGTTCTTC.

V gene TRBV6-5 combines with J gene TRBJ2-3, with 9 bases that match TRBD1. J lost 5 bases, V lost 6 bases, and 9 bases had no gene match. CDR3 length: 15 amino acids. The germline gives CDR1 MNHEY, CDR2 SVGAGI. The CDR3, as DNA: TGTGCCAGCAGCCACCCGGGACAGGGAAAAGATACGCAGTATTTT. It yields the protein CASSHPGQGKDTQYF.

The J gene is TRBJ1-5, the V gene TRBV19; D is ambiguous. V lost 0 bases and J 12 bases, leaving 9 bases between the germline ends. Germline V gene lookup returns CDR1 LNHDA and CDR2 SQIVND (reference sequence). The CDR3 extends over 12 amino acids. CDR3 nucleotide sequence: TGTGCCAGTAGTATAGATCTAAACCGCCAGCATTTT. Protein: CASSIDLNRQHF.